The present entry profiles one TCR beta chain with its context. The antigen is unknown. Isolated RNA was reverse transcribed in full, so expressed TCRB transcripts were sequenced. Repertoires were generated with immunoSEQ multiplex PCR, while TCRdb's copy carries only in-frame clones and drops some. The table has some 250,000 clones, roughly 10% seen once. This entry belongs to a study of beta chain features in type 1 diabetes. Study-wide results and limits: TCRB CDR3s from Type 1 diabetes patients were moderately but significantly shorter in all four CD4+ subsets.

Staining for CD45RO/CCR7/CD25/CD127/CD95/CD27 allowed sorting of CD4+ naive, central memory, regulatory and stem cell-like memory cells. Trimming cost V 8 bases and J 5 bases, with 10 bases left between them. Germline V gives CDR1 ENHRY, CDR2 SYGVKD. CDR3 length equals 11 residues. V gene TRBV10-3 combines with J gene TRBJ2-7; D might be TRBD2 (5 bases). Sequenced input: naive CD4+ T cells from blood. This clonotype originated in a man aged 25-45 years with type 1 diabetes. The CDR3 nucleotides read TGTGCCATCGGAGGCGCGGACGAGCAGTACTTC. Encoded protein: CAIGGADEQYF.